The clone carrying this T cell receptor beta chain showed up just a few times. Its matching antigen is unknown. This sample stems from a study of Graves' ophthalmopathy and Graves' hyperthyroidism. Scientists amplified the TCR beta CDR3 regions from RNA transcripts. HTBI primers primed a first-round RT-PCR, and a second-round multiplex PCR followed. TCRdb recomputed calls from the multiplex PCR reads with MiXCR, one row per CDR3 protein. The sample carries more than 1,000,000 distinct CDR3 sequences, 36% recorded once. Study-wide results and limits: The model achieved about 64% sensitivity and roughly 79% specificity for ophthalmopathy progression.

Sample: peripheral blood or thyroid tissue (not recorded which). This TCR was recovered from an adult man with Graves' hyperthyroidism.

The CDR3 region has the DNA TGTGCCAGCAGCTTGGGGACTTCTCCCCAAGAGACCCAGTACTTC. Translating gives CASSLGTSPQETQYF. The V and J genes are TRBV11-3 and TRBJ2-5, with D maybe TRBD2 (6 bases). Germline V gene data show CDR1 as SGHNT and CDR2 as YENEEA. Trimming shortened V by 3 bases and J by 1 base, and 12 bases separated the two germline ends. The CDR3 loop spans 15 amino acids. Full variable domain (rest looked up from reference TRBV11-3 and TRBJ2-5): EAGVVQSPRYKIIEKKQPVAFWCNPISGHNTLYWYLQNLGQGPELLIRYENEEAVDDSQLPKDRFSAERLKGVDSTLKIQPAELGDSAVYLCASSLGTSPQETQYFGPGTRLLVL.